These 26 T cell receptor beta chains came from one sample sequenced in a study of T cells in Graves' hyperthyroidism and ophthalmopathy. Researchers took RNA transcripts and amplified the TCR beta CDR3 regions from them. HTBI primers were used for first-round RT-PCR of the TCR CDR3. TCRdb ran MiXCR on the multiplex PCR reads and lists one entry per CDR3 protein. The data contain 530,000 or so distinct CDR3 sequences, 15% to 20% of them singletons. The sample taken for sequencing was blood. Receptors originate from a woman aged 18 to 35 with Graves' ophthalmopathy.

The V gene is TRBV5-1, the J gene TRBJ1-4; 7 nucleotides align to TRBD1. Germline assignment: CDR1 SGHRS and CDR2 YFSETQ. V gave up 3 bases and J gave up 5 bases; unmatched junction bases: 7. CDR3 length: 15 amino acids. This CDR3 is CASSWDPGGNEKLFF. The CDR3, as DNA: TGCGCCAGCAGCTGGGATCCAGGGGGAAATGAAAAACTGTTTTTT.

This clonotype was picked up many times. V usage is TRBV6-6 and J usage is TRBJ2-7; D remains unclear. Germline V gives CDR1 MNHNY, CDR2 SVGAGI (reference sequence). Trimming cost V 0 bases and J 9 bases, with 6 bases left between them. This CDR3 comprises 11 residues. The CDR3 loop is CASSYSGRQYF. For the CDR3, the DNA is TGTGCCAGCAGTTACTCCGGGCGGCAGTACTTC.

V gene TRBV4-2 combines with J gene TRBJ1-5; D is undetermined. Germline CDR1 LGHNA, CDR2 YNFKEQ. CDR3 size: 14 residues. Between the trimmed V and J ends, which lost 5 bases and 0 bases, there was a span of 8 bases. CDR3 in DNA: TGTGCCAGCAGCTTGAGGAGTAGCAATCAGCCCCAGCATTTT. Its translation is CASSLRSSNQPQHF.

This clonotype turned up a few times. This chain joins TRBV6-1 and TRBJ2-5; unclear D gene. The length of the CDR3 is 15 residues. CDR1 is MNHNS and CDR2 is SASEGT in the germline V gene. V dropped 6 bases and J dropped 4 bases, with 18 bases sitting between them. CDR3 loop: CASSVLSLLGETQYF. DNA of the CDR3: TGTGCCAGCAGCGTTCTCAGCCTTCTGGGAGAGACCCAGTACTTC.

The chain recombines TRBV30 with TRBJ1-5; 9 nucleotides align to TRBD1. Trimming took 5 bases from V and 6 from J; bases not matched to a gene: 5. CDR3 length: 13 residues. Germline V lookup: CDR1 GTSNPN, CDR2 SVGIG (reference sequence). The CDR3 region is CAWQTGGGQPQHF. CDR3 nucleotide sequence: TGTGCCTGGCAAACAGGGGGCGGTCAGCCCCAGCATTTT.

This clonotype was observed at least ten times. The V call is TRBV28, the J call TRBJ1-2; D is undetermined. Germline loops: CDR1 MDHEN, CDR2 SYDVKM. The ends were cut back, 5 bases at V and 5 bases at J, with 15 bases in the middle. CDR3 length equals 14 residues. The CDR3: CASSLPTLGYGYTF. CDR3 DNA sequence: TGTGCCAGCAGTCTACCGACACTAGGGTATGGCTACACCTTC.

This clonotype was counted many times. The V and J genes are TRBV27 and TRBJ2-5, with unresolved D. Germline V lookup: CDR1 MNHEY, CDR2 SMNVEV (reference sequence). The germline V and J ends were trimmed by 1 base and 0 bases, with 6 bases remaining between them. The CDR3 spans 14 residues. CDR3 in DNA: TGTGCCAGCAGTTTATTCCCGTACCAAGAGACCCAGTACTTC. Translated, it gives CASSLFPYQETQYF.

This clonotype was observed a handful of times. Just one base apart from a much larger clone, this may be a read error. The V call is TRBV20-1, the J call TRBJ2-1, with 9 bases identical to TRBD2. This CDR3 has 14 residues. The V and J ends lost 1 base and 5 bases, in that order; junction bases with no gene match: 3. The germline gives CDR1 DFQATT, CDR2 SNEGSKA (reference sequence). The CDR3 nucleotides read TGCAGTGCTAGAGGACTAGCGGCCCACAATGAGCAGTTCTTC. It codes for CSARGLAAHNEQFF.

This clonotype was recorded at least ten times. V usage is TRBV28 and J usage is TRBJ1-2; 10 nucleotides line up with TRBD1. Germline V gives CDR1 MDHEN, CDR2 SYDVKM. CDR3 length equals 15 residues. After removal of 5 bases from V and 5 bases from J, the junction contained 8 bases not matched to a gene. The CDR3 sequence: CASSASTGGVYGYTF. The DNA for the CDR3 is TGTGCCAGCAGTGCCTCGACAGGGGGCGTTTATGGCTACACCTTC.

This clonotype occurred many times. At one of its ends the junction is not consistent with the germline gene, which may arise from a read error. The rearrangement links TRBV7-7 to TRBJ2-1, with TRBD2 matching 9 bases. This CDR3 region has 13 residues. CDR1 is SSHAT, CDR2 FNYEAQ, per germline (reference sequence). CDR3 loop: CASSFLAGNEQFF. The CDR3, as DNA: TGTGCTAGCAGCTTCCTAGCGGGGAATGAGCAGTTCTTC.

Points on this clonotype: The conserved closing phenylalanine or tryptophan is absent in this CDR3, likely reflecting a read error. The DNA for the CDR3 is TGTGCCAGCAGCTCCACAGGGGCAGCCTACGAGCAGTACCTC. Its protein product is CASSSTGAAYEQYL. The genes are TRBV7-9 and TRBJ2-7; the match to TRBD1 covers 7 bases. The V gene's germline CDR1 is SEHNR and CDR2 FQNEAQ (reference sequence). V dropped 4 bases and J dropped 2; count of bases not matched to a gene: 5. This CDR3 is 14 amino acids long.

This clonotype was picked up many times. This chain joins TRBV6-1 and TRBJ2-1, with 11 positions matching TRBD2. Germline V gene lookup returns CDR1 MNHNS and CDR2 SASEGT. This CDR3 is built from 18 residues. With V trimmed by 6 bases and J by 1 base, 11 bases remained unmatched. The CDR3 is CASRPNSGLAGSYNEQFF. CDR3 nucleotide sequence: TGTGCCAGCAGACCAAACTCCGGACTAGCGGGTTCCTACAATGAGCAGTTCTTC.

This clonotype showed up many times. The chain recombines TRBV7-6 with TRBJ2-3; 9 bases align to TRBD1. CDR1 and CDR2 from the germline V gene are SGHVS and FNYEAQ. The ends lost 2 bases at V and 3 bases at J; junction bases unmatched: 12. CDR3 length: 18 amino acids. The CDR3 DNA reads as TGTGCCAGCAGCTTAACGTCGTCGTACAGGGGGCATACAGATACGCAGTATTTT. It yields the protein CASSLTSSYRGHTDTQYF.

In regard to this clonotype: Since a much larger clone is just one base distant, this may be a read error. The J gene is TRBJ1-1, the V gene TRBV6-2 or TRBV6-3; 10 bases are a match to TRBD1. Germline loops: CDR1 MNHEY, CDR2 SVGEGT. V lost 6 bases, J lost 5 bases, and 6 bases stayed unmatched. The CDR3 spans 14 residues. CDR3 DNA sequence: TGTGCCAGCAGGGAGGGACAGGGGTCAACTGAAGCTTTCTTT. Its translation is CASREGQGSTEAFF.

This clonotype has at least ten counts. The CDR3 DNA follows: TGTGCCAGCGGGACAAACTCTGGGGCCAACGTCCTGACTTTC. Its protein product is CASGTNSGANVLTF. The chain uses TRBV6-1 and TRBJ2-6; possibly TRBD1 for D (6 bases). The CDR3 runs 14 residues. Looked up from germline, CDR1 is MNHNS and CDR2 is SASEGT. V was trimmed by 8 bases and J by 0 bases, leaving 8 bases between them.

This clonotype has at least ten counts. The V call is TRBV2, the J call TRBJ1-5; TRBD1 might be the D (6 bases). Germline lookup yields CDR1 SNHLY and CDR2 FYNNEI. V was pared by 6 bases and J by 1 base, with 10 bases between. The CDR3 contains 14 residues. The CDR3 protein is CASSAGQSNQPQHF. The CDR3 DNA follows: TGTGCCAGCAGCGCAGGACAGAGCAATCAGCCCCAGCATTTT.

This clonotype came up many times. The chain joins TRBV12-5 to TRBJ1-2; D perhaps matches TRBD1 (6 bases). There are 11 residues in the CDR3. The germline gives CDR1 LGHNT, CDR2 FRNRAP. Between the trimmed V and J ends, which lost 6 bases and 6 bases, there was a span of 8 bases. CDR3: CASGWTDGYTF. The DNA of the CDR3 is TGTGCTAGTGGGTGGACAGATGGCTACACCTTC.

The chain joins TRBV7-9 to TRBJ1-2; D gene ambiguous. This CDR3 is built from 15 residues. Germline V CDR1 and CDR2: SEHNR, FQNEAQ (reference sequence). V lost 5 bases, J lost 8 bases, and 21 bases lay in between. The CDR3 DNA sequence: TGTGCCAGCAGCCCCTACAAAGGGCAGGAGGAGGGCTACACCTTC. It encodes CASSPYKGQEEGYTF.

The rearrangement links TRBV19 to TRBJ1-3; 10 bases are shared with TRBD1. After removal of 5 bases from V and 4 bases from J, the junction contained 14 bases not matched to a gene. The CDR3 has 18 residues. Germline V gene data show CDR1 as LNHDA and CDR2 as SQIVND (reference sequence). CDR3 DNA: TGTGCCAGTAGTGCGCGCTCCATGGGGACAGGGGACGGAAACACCATATATTTT. This translates into CASSARSMGTGDGNTIYF.

This clonotype was recorded many times. V and J are TRBV7-2 and TRBJ2-3; D remains ambiguous. V was pared by 6 bases and J by 4 bases, with 14 bases between. This CDR3 is built from 14 residues. From germline, CDR1 is SGHTA and CDR2 FQGNSA. CDR3 region: CASSSALSADTQYF. For the CDR3, the DNA is TGTGCCAGCAGTTCGGCCCTAAGCGCAGATACGCAGTATTTT.

This clonotype was picked up many times. The V gene is TRBV30, the J gene TRBJ2-7, with 7 nucleotides matching TRBD1. Germline trimming cut 7 bases from V and 0 bases from J; bases unmatched to any gene: 12. CDR3 length: 15 amino acids. Germline V gene lookup returns CDR1 GTSNPN and CDR2 SVGIG (reference sequence). CDR3 sequence reads: CAFKTPGQISYEQYF. The CDR3 DNA reads TGTGCCTTTAAAACTCCGGGACAGATCTCCTACGAGCAGTACTTC.

The rearrangement joins TRBV11-2 to TRBJ2-7; D is unresolved. The V end was cut by 1 base, the J end by 1 base, with 8 bases between. This CDR3 is 14 amino acids long. The germline V gene encodes CDR1 SGHAT and CDR2 FQNNGV. CDR3 loop: CASSLVRRSYEQYF. In DNA form, the CDR3 reads TGTGCCAGCAGCTTAGTGCGGCGGTCCTACGAGCAGTACTTC.

This chain connects TRBV18 to TRBJ2-7; TRBD2 aligns across 9 bases. This CDR3 has 16 amino acids. Losses at the gene ends were 2 bases for V and 2 bases for J; bases not matched to a gene: 7. From germline, CDR1 is KGHSH and CDR2 LQKENI. CDR3 sequence: CASSPTQLAGTYEQYF. The CDR3 DNA reads as TGTGCCAGCTCACCAACTCAACTAGCGGGCACCTACGAGCAGTACTTC.

This clonotype was recorded many times. This sequence joins TRBV4-2 and TRBJ1-1, with no clear D. There are 14 residues in the CDR3. V dropped 1 base and J dropped 1 base, with 7 bases sitting between them. Germline V gives CDR1 LGHNA, CDR2 YNFKEQ. The CDR3 loop reads CASSQGIGNTEAFF. For the CDR3, the DNA is TGTGCCAGCAGCCAAGGTATAGGGAACACTGAAGCTTTCTTT.

The chain combines TRBV28 with TRBJ1-1; 11 nucleotides match TRBD1. There are 17 residues in the CDR3. Germline V gene sequence: CDR1 MDHEN, CDR2 SYDVKM. The junction had 11 bases not matched to a gene; V was cut back by 3 bases and J by 5 bases. CDR3 loop: CASSLIGWTGGLTEAFF. CDR3 DNA: TGTGCCAGCAGTTTGATTGGGTGGACAGGGGGCTTGACTGAAGCTTTCTTT.

This clonotype has more than one count but fewer than ten. The chain couples TRBV5-1 to TRBJ2-6, with D tentatively TRBD1 (6 bases). The CDR3 runs 19 residues. Between the trimmed V and J ends, which lost 5 bases and 0 bases, there was a span of 21 bases. Germline CDR1 and CDR2: SGHRS and YFSETQ. The CDR3 DNA follows: TGCGCCAGCAGAGACACGGACAGTGCTTCTGCCTCTGGGGCCAACGTCCTGACTTTC. Translating gives CASRDTDSASASGANVLTF.